The clone carrying this T cell receptor (beta chain) was seen a handful of times. Its cognate antigen is unknown. Naive, central memory, regulatory and stem cell-like memory cells within the CD4+ compartment were sorted using CD45RO/CCR7/CD25/CD127/CD95/CD27. The trim removed 0 bases at V and 3 bases at J, leaving 5 bases unmatched. The CDR3 runs 16 residues. Germline loops: CDR1 LGHNA, CDR2 YNFKEQ. This sample was taken from a study of beta chain features in type 1 diabetes. Regarding the study as a whole: VDJ junctions from patients with type 1 diabetes contained fewer insertions and more deletions. Moderately but significantly shorter TCRB CDR3s were found in Type 1 diabetes patients in all four CD4+ subsets.

Isolated RNA was reverse transcribed in full, so expressed TCRB transcripts were sequenced. Method: immunoSEQ multiplex PCR; TCRdb's copy keeps in-frame clones and lacks some. The sample comprises about 640,000 clones, roughly an eighth of which are singletons, and more than 0.095% rests with the top ten. V and J are TRBV4-2 and TRBJ2-5, with 9 bases aligning to TRBD2. The sample taken for sequencing was naive CD4+ T cells from blood. The TCR originated in a man aged 25-45 years with type 1 diabetes. In nucleotides, the CDR3 is TGTGCCAGCAGCCAAGATCAGTCTAGCGGGGAAGAGACCCAGTACTTC. It encodes CASSQDQSSGEETQYF.